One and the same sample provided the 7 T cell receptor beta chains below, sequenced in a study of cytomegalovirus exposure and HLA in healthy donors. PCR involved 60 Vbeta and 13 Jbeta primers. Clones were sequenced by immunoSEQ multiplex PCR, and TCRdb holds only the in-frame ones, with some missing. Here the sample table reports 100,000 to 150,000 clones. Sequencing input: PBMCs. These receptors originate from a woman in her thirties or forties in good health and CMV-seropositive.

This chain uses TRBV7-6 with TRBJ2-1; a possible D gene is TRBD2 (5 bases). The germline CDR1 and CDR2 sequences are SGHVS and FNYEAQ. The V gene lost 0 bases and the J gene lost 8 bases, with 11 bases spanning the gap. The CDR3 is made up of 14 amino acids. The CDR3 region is CASSLAGAGDEQFF. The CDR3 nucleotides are TGTGCCAGCAGCTTAGCGGGAGCTGGCGATGAGCAGTTCTTC.

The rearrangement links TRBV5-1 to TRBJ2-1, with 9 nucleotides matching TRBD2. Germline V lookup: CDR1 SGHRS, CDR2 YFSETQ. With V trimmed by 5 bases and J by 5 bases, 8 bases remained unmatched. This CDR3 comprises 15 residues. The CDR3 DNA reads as TGCGCCAGCAGATTGAGACTAGCGGAAGACAATGAGCAGTTCTTC. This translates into CASRLRLAEDNEQFF. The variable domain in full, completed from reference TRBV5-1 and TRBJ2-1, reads KAGVTQTPRYLIKTRGQQVTLSCSPISGHRSVSWYQQTPGQGLQFLFEYFSETQRNKGNFPGRFSGRQFSNSRSEMNVSTLELGDSALYLCASRLRLAEDNEQFFGPGTRLTVL.

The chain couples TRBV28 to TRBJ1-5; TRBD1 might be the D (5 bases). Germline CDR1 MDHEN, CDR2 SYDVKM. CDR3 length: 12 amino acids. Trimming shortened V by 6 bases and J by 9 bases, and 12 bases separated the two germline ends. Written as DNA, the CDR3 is TGTGCCAGCAGCTCAGGGATACGGCCCCAGCATTTT. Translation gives CASSSGIRPQHF.

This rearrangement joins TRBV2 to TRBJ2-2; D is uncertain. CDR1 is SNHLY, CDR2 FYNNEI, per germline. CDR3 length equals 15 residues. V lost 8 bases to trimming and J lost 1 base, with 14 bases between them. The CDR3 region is CASSSVQENTGELFF. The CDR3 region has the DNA TGTGCCAGCTCCAGTGTGCAGGAGAACACCGGGGAGCTGTTTTTT.

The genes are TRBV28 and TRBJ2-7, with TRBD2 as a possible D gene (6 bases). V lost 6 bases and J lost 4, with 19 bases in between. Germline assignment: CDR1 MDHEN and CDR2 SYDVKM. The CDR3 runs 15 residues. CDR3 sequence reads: CASRPPGLEGYEQYF. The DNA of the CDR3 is TGTGCCAGCAGGCCTCCGGGACTTGAAGGTTACGAGCAGTACTTC.

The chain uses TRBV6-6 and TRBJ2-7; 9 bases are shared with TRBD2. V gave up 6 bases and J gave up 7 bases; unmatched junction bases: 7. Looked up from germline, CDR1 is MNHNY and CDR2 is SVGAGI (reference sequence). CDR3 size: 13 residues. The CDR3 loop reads CASSTGLAGEQYF. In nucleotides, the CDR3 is TGTGCCAGCAGCACGGGACTAGCAGGGGAGCAGTACTTC.

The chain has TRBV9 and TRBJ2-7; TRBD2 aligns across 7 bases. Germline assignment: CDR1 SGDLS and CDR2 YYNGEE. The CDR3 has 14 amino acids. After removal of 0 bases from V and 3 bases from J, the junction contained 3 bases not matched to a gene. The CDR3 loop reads CASSVDGRIYEQYF. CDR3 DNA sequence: TGTGCCAGCAGCGTAGACGGGAGGATCTACGAGCAGTACTTC. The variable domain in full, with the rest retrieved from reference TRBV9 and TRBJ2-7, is DSGVTQTPKHLITATGQRVTLRCSPRSGDLSVYWYQQSLDQGLQFLIQYYNGEERAKGNILERFSAQQFPDLHSELNLSSLELGDSALYFCASSVDGRIYEQYFGPGTRLTVT.